The source of this T cell receptor beta chain is a study of blood T cell repertoires in COVID-19. Overall study: Nucleic acid was either cDNA or gDNA, and it came from T cells, B-cell-depleted T cells, or PBMCs.

Some clones are missing from TCRdb's copy, which holds only in-frame ones; the method was immunoSEQ multiplex PCR. The profile shows approximately 200,000 clones, about 87% of them singletons. This CDR3 is 14 amino acids long. Germline trimming cut 6 bases from V and 1 base from J; bases unmatched to any gene: 5. The germline V gene encodes CDR1 MNHEY and CDR2 SVGAGI. The V call is TRBV6-5, the J call TRBJ1-1; 7 bases fit TRBD1. The TCR comes from a man in his 70s with acute or convalescent COVID-19. Material for sequencing was peripheral blood. The DNA for the CDR3 is TGTGCCAGCAGGGTACGACAGGGGAACACTGAAGCTTTCTTT. Encoded protein: CASRVRQGNTEAFF.